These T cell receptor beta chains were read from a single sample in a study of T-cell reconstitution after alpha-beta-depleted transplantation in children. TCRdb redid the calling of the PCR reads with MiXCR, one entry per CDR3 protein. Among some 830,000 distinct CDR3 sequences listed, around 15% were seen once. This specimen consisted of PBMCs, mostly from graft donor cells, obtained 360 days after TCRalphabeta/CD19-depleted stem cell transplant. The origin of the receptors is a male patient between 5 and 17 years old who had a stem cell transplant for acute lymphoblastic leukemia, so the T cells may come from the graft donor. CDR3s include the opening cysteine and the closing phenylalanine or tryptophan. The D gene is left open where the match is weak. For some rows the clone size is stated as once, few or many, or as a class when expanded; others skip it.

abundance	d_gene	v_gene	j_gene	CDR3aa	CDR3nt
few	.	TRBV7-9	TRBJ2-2	CASSLPLFKSTGELFF	TGTGCCAGCAGCTTACCCCTGTTTAAGTCGACCGGGGAGCTGTTTTTT
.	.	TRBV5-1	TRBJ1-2	CASSPDALANYGYTF	TGCGCCAGCAGCCCGGACGCCCTAGCTAACTATGGCTACACCTTC
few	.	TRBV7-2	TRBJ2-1	CASSVDYNSYNEQFF	TGTGCCAGCAGCGTCGACTACAATTCCTACAATGAGCAGTTCTTC
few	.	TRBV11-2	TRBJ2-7	CASSVEITGSNEQYF	TGTGCCAGCAGCGTAGAGATTACGGGGAGCAACGAGCAGTACTTC
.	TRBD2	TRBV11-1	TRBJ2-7	CASSGSGRAFYEQYF	TGTGCCAGCAGCGGTAGCGGGAGAGCTTTCTACGAGCAGTACTTC
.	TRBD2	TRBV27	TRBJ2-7	CASSLSSLAGPEQYF	TGTGCCAGCAGTTTATCGTCCCTAGCGGGACCCGAGCAGTACTTC
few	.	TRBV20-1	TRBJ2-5	CSAPPVETQYF	TGCAGTGCCCCCCCGGTAGAGACCCAGTACTTC
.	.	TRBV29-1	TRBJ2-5	CSVAAGLRGETQYF	TGCAGCGTTGCCGCGGGGCTCCGGGGAGAGACCCAGTACTTC
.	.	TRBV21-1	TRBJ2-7	CASSKKGTGPFIEQYF	TGTGCCAGCAGCAAAAAAGGGACAGGGCCTTTCATCGAGCAGTACTTC
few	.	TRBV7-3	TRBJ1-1	CASSLSGARMNTEAFF	TGTGCCAGCAGCTTATCGGGGGCGAGGATGAACACTGAAGCTTTCTTT
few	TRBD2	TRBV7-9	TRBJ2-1	CASSLPGTSGDEQFF	TGTGCCAGCAGCTTACCCGGGACTAGCGGAGATGAGCAGTTCTTC
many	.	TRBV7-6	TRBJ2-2	CASSYDTTNTGELFF	TGTGCCAGCAGTTACGACACCACGAACACCGGGGAGCTGTTTTTT
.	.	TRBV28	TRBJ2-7	CASIGVFSYEQYF	TGTGCCAGCATAGGGGTTTTCTCCTACGAGCAGTACTTC
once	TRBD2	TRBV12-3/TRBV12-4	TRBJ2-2	CASSSEEYPGLAGYITGELFF	TGTGCCAGCAGTTCGGAAGAATACCCGGGACTAGCGGGTTACATCACCGGGGAGCTGTTTTTT
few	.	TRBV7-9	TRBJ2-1	CASSSGQF	TGTGCCAGCAGTTCCGGACAGTTC
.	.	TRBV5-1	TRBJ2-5	CASSLAKYREETQYF	TGCGCCAGCAGCTTGGCCAAGTACAGGGAAGAGACCCAGTACTTC
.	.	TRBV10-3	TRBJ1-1	CAIREMNTEAFF	TGTGCCATCCGGGAGATGAACACTGAAGCTTTCTTT
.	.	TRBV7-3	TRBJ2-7	CASSFENLGTYF	TGTGCCAGCAGCTTTGAAAACCTCGGAACGTACTTC
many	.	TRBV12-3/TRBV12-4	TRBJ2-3	CASSRSLWRTQYF	TGTGCCAGCAGCCGCTCGTTATGGAGGACGCAGTATTTT
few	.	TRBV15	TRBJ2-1	CATNGGHEQFF	TGTGCCACCAACGGGGGGCATGAGCAGTTCTTC
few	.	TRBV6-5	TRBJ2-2	CASSYERGNTGELFF	TGTGCCAGCAGTTACGAACGGGGAAACACCGGGGAGCTGTTTTTT
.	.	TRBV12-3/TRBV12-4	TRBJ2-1	CATWGAGTIDNEQFF	TGTGCCACCTGGGGGGCGGGAACTATAGACAATGAGCAGTTCTTC
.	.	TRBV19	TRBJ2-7	CASSPSVVREQYF	TGTGCCAGTAGCCCGAGCGTCGTTCGCGAGCAGTACTTC
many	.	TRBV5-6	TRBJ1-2	CASSNRESYGYTF	TGTGCCAGCAGCAACAGGGAGAGCTATGGCTACACCTTC
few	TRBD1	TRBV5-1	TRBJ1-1	CASSFSGGAFF	TGCGCCAGCAGCTTCTCAGGGGGCGCTTTCTTT
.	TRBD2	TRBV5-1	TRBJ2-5	CASSSSTSGLQETQYF	TGCGCCAGCAGCTCGTCGACTAGCGGGCTACAAGAGACCCAGTACTTC
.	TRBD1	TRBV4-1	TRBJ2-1	CASSQGRTGGSYNEQFF	TGCGCCAGCAGCCAAGGCCGAACAGGGGGCTCCTACAATGAGCAGTTCTTC
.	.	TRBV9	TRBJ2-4	CASSVAADSFKNIQYF	TGTGCCAGCAGCGTAGCAGCCGACTCCTTTAAAAACATTCAGTACTTC
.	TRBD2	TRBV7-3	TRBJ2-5	CASSPGRAGETQYF	TGTGCCAGCAGCCCCGGGAGGGCCGGAGAGACCCAGTACTTC
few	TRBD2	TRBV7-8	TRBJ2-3	CASSLDGEGRSWDTQYF	TGTGCCAGCAGCTTAGATGGGGAGGGCCGGTCCTGGGATACGCAGTATTTT
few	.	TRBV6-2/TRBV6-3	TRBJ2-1	CASRPLYNEQFF	TGTGCCAGCAGGCCGCTATACAATGAGCAGTTCTTC
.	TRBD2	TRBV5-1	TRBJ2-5	CASSLVPAGGVETQYF	TGCGCCAGCAGCTTGGTCCCAGCGGGAGGGGTAGAGACCCAGTACTTC
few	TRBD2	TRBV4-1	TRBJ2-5	CASSQDGEGETQYF	TGCGCCAGCAGCCAAGATGGGGAGGGAGAGACCCAGTACTTC
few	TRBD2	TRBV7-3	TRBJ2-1	CASSPRLAGGPVNEQFF	TGTGCCAGCAGCCCTAGACTAGCGGGAGGGCCCGTAAATGAGCAGTTCTTC
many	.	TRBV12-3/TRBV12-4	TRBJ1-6	CASSFPRSNSPLHF	TGTGCCAGCAGTTTCCCAAGGTCGAATTCACCCCTCCACTTT
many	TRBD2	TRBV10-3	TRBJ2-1	CAISARTSGAYNEQFF	TGTGCCATCAGTGCAAGGACTAGCGGGGCTTACAATGAGCAGTTCTTC
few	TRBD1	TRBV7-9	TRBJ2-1	CASSFGGQEAYNEQFF	TGTGCCAGCAGCTTCGGGGGACAGGAGGCCTACAATGAGCAGTTCTTC
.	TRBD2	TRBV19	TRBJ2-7	CASSIRLAGAYEQYF	TGTGCCAGTAGTATTCGACTAGCGGGGGCCTACGAGCAGTACTTC
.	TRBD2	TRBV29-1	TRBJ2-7	CSVRLALHNEQYF	TGCAGCGTTCGACTAGCGCTTCACAACGAGCAGTACTTC
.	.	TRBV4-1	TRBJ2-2	CASSQVGRATGELFF	TGCGCCAGCAGCCAAGTGGGCAGGGCCACCGGGGAGCTGTTTTTT
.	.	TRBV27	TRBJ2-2	CASSPRVLAHTGELFF	TGTGCCAGCAGTCCCCGGGTGCTAGCACACACCGGGGAGCTGTTTTTT
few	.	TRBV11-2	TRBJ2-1	CASTLLQGPSYNEQFF	TGTGCCAGCACCCTCCTTCAGGGTCCCTCCTACAATGAGCAGTTCTTC
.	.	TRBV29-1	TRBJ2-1	CSVQNRVLVNEQFF	TGCAGCGTCCAAAACAGGGTGCTGGTCAATGAGCAGTTCTTC
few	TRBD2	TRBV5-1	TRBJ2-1	CAASSGSSYNEQFF	TGCGCCGCCAGCAGCGGGAGCTCCTACAATGAGCAGTTCTTC
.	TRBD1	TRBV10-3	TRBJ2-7	CATEDRVGYEQYF	TGTGCCACGGAGGACAGGGTAGGCTACGAGCAGTACTTC
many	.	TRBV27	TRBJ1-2	CASSLGGFNYGYTF	TGTGCCAGCAGTTTGGGTGGTTTCAACTATGGCTACACCTTC
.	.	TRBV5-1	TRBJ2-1	CASSSLGTLRGNNEQFF	TGCGCCAGCAGCTCCCTCGGGACCCTCAGGGGAAACAATGAGCAGTTCTTC
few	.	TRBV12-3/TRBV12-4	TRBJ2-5	CASSLVTMKETQYF	TGTGCCAGCAGTTTAGTGACGATGAAAGAGACCCAGTACTTC